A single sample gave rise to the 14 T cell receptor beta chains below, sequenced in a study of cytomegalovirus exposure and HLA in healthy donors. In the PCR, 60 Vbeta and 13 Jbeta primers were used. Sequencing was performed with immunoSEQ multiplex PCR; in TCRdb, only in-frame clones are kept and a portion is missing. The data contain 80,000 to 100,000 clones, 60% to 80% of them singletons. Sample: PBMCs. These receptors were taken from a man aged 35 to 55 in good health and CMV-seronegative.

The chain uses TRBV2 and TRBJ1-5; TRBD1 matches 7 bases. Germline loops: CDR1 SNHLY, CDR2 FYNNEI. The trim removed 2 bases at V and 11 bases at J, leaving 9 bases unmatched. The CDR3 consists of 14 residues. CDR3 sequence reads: CASSEWQGGRTQHF. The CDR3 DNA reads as TGTGCCAGCAGTGAATGGCAGGGGGGCAGGACCCAGCATTTT.

CDR3: CASSKKTQCSSGGDNEQFF. CDR3 nucleotides: TGTGCCAGCAGCAAAAAAACCCAATGCTCTAGCGGTGGGGACAATGAGCAGTTCTTC. The chain links TRBV21-1 to TRBJ2-1; the table assigns TRBD2, which was not confirmed against the DNA. TRBV21-1 constitutes a pseudogene. CDR3 length: 19 residues.

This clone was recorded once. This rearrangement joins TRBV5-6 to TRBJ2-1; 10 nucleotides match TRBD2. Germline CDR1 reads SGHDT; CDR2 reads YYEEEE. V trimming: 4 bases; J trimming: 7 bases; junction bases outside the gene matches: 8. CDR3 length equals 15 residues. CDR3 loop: CASSPGLAESNEQFF. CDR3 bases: TGTGCCAGCAGCCCTGGACTAGCGGAAAGTAATGAGCAGTTCTTC.

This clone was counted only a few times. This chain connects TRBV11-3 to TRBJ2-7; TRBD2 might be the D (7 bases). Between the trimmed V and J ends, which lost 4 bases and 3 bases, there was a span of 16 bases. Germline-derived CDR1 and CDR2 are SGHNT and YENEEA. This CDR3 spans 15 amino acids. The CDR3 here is CASSYRGGGGYEQYF. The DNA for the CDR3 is TGTGCCAGCAGCTACCGGGGAGGGGGAGGCTACGAGCAGTACTTC.

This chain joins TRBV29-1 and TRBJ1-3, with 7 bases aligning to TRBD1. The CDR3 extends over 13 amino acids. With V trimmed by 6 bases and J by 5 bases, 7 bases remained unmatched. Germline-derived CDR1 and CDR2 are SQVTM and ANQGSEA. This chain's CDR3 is CSVSDRDRNTIYF. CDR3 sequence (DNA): TGCAGCGTCTCCGACAGGGACCGAAACACCATATATTTT.

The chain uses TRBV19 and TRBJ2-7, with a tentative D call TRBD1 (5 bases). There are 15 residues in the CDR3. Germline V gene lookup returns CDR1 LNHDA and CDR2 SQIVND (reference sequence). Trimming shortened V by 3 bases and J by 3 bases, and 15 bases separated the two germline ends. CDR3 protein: CASSIGQGVFYEQYF. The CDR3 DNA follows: TGTGCCAGTAGTATCGGCCAGGGTGTCTTCTACGAGCAGTACTTC.

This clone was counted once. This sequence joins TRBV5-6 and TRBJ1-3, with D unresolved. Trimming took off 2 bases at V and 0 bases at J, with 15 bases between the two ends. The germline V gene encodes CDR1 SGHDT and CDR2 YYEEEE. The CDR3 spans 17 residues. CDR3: CASSFWTDGVSGNTIYF. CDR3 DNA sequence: TGTGCCAGCAGCTTCTGGACGGACGGGGTCTCTGGAAACACCATATATTTT.

This chain's CDR3 is CASSPPSITLGNTIYF. CDR3 coding DNA: TGTGCCAGCTCACCACCCTCTATCACTCTCGGAAACACCATATATTTT. V gene TRBV18 combines with J gene TRBJ1-3, with D unclear. The CDR3 extends over 16 amino acids. V was pared by 0 bases and J by 4 bases, with 13 bases between. The V gene's germline CDR1 is KGHSH and CDR2 LQKENI.

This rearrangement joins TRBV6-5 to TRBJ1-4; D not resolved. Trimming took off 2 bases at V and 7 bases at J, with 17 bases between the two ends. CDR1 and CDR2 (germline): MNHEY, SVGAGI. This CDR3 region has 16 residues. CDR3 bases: TGTGCCAGCAGTTACCAGGTCGCCACAACGAGTGAAAAACTGTTTTTT. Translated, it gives CASSYQVATTSEKLFF.

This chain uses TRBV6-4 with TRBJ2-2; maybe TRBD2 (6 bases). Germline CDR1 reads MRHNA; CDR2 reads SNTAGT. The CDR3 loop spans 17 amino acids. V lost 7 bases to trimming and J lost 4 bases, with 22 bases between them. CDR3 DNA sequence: TGTGCCAGCACCTTTGGGGCACCTCGGGAGAGCACCGGGGAGCTGTTTTTT. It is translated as CASTFGAPRESTGELFF.

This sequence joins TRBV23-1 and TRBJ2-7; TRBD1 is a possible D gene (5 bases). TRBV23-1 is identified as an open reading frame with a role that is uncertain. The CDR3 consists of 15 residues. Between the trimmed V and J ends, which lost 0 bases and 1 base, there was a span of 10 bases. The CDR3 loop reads CASSQSSRESYEQYF. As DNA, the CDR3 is TGCGCCAGCAGTCAATCTTCCAGGGAATCCTACGAGCAGTACTTC.

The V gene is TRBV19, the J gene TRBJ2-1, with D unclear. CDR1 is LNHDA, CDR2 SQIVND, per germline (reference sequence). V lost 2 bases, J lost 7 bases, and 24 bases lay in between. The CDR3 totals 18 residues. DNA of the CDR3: TGTGCCAGTAGTATATCCTTGACTTTAATACTCCCCGGGAATGAGCAGTTCTTC. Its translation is CASSISLTLILPGNEQFF.

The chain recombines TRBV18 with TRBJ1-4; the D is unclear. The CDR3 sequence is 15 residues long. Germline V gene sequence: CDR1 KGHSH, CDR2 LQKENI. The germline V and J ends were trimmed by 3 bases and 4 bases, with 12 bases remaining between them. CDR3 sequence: CASSPRATNNEKLFF. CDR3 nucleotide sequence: TGTGCCAGCTCACCGCGGGCCACTAATAATGAAAAACTGTTTTTT.

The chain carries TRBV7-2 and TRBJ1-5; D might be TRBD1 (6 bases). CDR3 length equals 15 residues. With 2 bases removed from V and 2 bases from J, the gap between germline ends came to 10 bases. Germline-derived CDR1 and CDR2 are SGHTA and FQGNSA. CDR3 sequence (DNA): TGTGCCAGCAGCTTAAACCACAGGGGCAATCAGCCCCAGCATTTT. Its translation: CASSLNHRGNQPQHF. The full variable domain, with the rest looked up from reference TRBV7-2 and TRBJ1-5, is GAGVSQSPSNKVTEKGKDVELRCDPISGHTALYWYRQSLGQGLEFLIYFQGNSAPDKSGLPSDRFSAERTGGSVSTLTIQRTQQEDSAVYLCASSLNHRGNQPQHFGDGTRLSIL.